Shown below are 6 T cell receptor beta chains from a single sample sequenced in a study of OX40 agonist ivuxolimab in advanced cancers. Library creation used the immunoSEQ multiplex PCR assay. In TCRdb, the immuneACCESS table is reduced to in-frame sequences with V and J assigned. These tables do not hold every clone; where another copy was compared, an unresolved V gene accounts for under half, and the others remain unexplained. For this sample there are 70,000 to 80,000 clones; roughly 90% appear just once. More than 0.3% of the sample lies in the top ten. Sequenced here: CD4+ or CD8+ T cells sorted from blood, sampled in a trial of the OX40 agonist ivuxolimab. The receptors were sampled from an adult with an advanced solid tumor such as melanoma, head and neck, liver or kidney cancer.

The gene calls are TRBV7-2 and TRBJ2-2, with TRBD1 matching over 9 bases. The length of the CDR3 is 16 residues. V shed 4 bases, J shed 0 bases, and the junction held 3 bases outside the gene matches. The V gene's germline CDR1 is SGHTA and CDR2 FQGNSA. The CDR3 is CASSSQGATNTGELFF. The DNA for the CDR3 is TGTGCCAGCAGCTCACAGGGGGCGACGAACACCGGGGAGCTGTTTTTT.

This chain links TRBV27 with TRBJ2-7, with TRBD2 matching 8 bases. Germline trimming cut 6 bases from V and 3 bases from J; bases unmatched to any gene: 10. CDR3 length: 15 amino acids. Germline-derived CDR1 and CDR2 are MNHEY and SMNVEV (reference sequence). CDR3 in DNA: TGTGCCAGCAGGGTAAGCGGGAGACTCGTCTACGAGCAGTACTTC. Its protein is CASRVSGRLVYEQYF.

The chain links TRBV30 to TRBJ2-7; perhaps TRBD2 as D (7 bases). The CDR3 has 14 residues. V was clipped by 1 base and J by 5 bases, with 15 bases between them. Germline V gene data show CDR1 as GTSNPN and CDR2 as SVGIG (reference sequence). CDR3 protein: CAWSEGGGFDEQYF. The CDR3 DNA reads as TGTGCCTGGAGTGAGGGGGGAGGGTTCGACGAGCAGTACTTC.

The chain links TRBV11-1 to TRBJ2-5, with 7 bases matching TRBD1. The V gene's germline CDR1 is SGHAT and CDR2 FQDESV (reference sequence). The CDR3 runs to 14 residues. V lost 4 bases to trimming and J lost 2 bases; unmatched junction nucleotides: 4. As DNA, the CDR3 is TGTGCCAGCAGCTCCTACAGGGGTCAAGAGACCCAGTACTTC. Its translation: CASSSYRGQETQYF.

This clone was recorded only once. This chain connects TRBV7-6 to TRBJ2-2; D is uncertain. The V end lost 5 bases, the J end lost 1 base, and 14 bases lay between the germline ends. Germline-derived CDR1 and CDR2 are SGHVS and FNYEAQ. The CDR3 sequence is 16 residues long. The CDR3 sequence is CASSLRRDRNTGELFF. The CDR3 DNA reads TGTGCCAGCAGCCTACGGCGTGATAGGAACACCGGGGAGCTGTTTTTT.

CDR3 sequence (DNA): TGTGCCAGTGGTACAGGTCTTTCGAACACTGAAGCTTTCTTT. The encoded protein is CASGTGLSNTEAFF. The V and J genes are TRBV28 and TRBJ1-1; D is possibly TRBD1 (5 bases). The CDR3 is 14 amino acids. CDR1 is MDHEN, CDR2 SYDVKM, per germline. The V end lost 9 bases, the J end lost 1 base, and 15 bases lay between the germline ends. Based on the CDR3 plus reference TRBV28 and TRBJ1-1, the full variable domain is DVKVTQSSRYLVKRTGEKVFLECVQDMDHENMFWYRQDPGLGLRLIYFSYDVKMKEKGDIPEGYSVSREKKERFSLILESASTNQTSMYLCASGTGLSNTEAFFGQGTRLTVV.